This TCR beta chain was captured in a study of OX40 agonist ivuxolimab in advanced cancers. This clone was detected once. No antigen is known for it. The V gene end was trimmed by 5 bases and the J gene end by 7 bases; junction bases not matched to a gene: 5. This CDR3 comprises 13 residues. Germline CDR1 reads SGHAT; CDR2 reads FQNNGV. The investigators sampled blood at baseline, at cycle 4 day 1, and at cycle 7 day 1. The protocol was immunoSEQ multiplex PCR, while the TCRdb copy is restricted to in-frame clones and leaves out a portion. The data contain tens of thousands of clones, about 94% of them singletons. Study-level findings and limits: Clonal expansion in partial responders at 0.1-3.0 mg/kg ranked among the lowest. Specificity for antigen went undetermined in the expanded peripheral T cells.

The starting material was CD4+ or CD8+ T cells sorted from blood, obtained in a trial of the OX40 agonist ivuxolimab. V is TRBV11-2 and J is TRBJ1-2; 9 bases align to TRBD1. This TCR derives from an adult with an advanced solid tumor such as melanoma, head and neck, liver or kidney cancer. The CDR3 spells CASSAGTGFGYTF. The CDR3 DNA is TGTGCCAGCAGCGCCGGGACAGGGTTTGGCTACACCTTC.